These T cell receptor beta chains were read from a single sample in a study of control samples from healthy donors and cancer patients. Clones were read by immunoSEQ multiplex PCR, and TCRdb kept only the in-frame ones, dropping some. The table lists 50,000 to 75,000 clones, roughly 85% of them singletons. The sample comprised blood. These receptors were obtained from a man aged 35 to 55 in good health. CDR3s include the opening cysteine and the closing phenylalanine or tryptophan. The order of the fields is clone size, D gene, J gene, V gene, CDR3 protein, CDR3 DNA. A D gene is named only where the DNA matches it firmly. Clone size appears in some rows only: once, few, many, or a class for an expanded clone.

clone_size: -
d_call: -
j_call: TRBJ2-1
v_call: TRBV21-1
cdr3_aa: CASSKALTSGRAPGNEQFF
cdr3_nt: TGTGCCAGCAGCAAAGCCCTGACTAGCGGGAGGGCCCCAGGCAATGAGCAGTTCTTC

clone_size: once
d_call: TRBD1
j_call: TRBJ2-3
v_call: TRBV29-1
cdr3_aa: CSVEDNGLSGGSADTQYF
cdr3_nt: TGCAGCGTTGAAGATAATGGGCTGTCAGGGGGTTCCGCAGATACGCAGTATTTT

clone_size: -
d_call: -
j_call: TRBJ2-5
v_call: TRBV2
cdr3_aa: CASSDQGKNVETQYF
cdr3_nt: TGTGCCAGCAGTGATCAGGGAAAAAATGTAGAGACCCAGTACTTC

clone_size: -
d_call: TRBD2
j_call: TRBJ2-7
v_call: TRBV2
cdr3_aa: CASISVRSAGVTYEQYF
cdr3_nt: TGTGCCAGCATTAGTGTTAGGTCGGCGGGGGTTACCTACGAGCAGTACTTC

clone_size: -
d_call: TRBD1
j_call: TRBJ1-1
v_call: TRBV14
cdr3_aa: CASKLTGTEDPEAFF
cdr3_nt: TGTGCCAGCAAACTAACCGGGACAGAAGACCCTGAAGCTTTCTTT

clone_size: -
d_call: -
j_call: TRBJ2-7
v_call: TRBV29-1
cdr3_aa: CSVRVLTYEQYF
cdr3_nt: TGCAGCGTCCGGGTCCTCACCTACGAGCAGTACTTC

clone_size: -
d_call: -
j_call: TRBJ2-5
v_call: TRBV20-1
cdr3_aa: CSAEGGETQYF
cdr3_nt: TGCAGTGCTGAGGGGGGAGAGACCCAGTACTTC

clone_size: -
d_call: -
j_call: TRBJ1-1
v_call: TRBV30
cdr3_aa: CAWSRMNTEAFF
cdr3_nt: TGTGCCTGGAGTCGGATGAACACTGAAGCTTTCTTT

clone_size: -
d_call: -
j_call: TRBJ1-1
v_call: TRBV3-1/TRBV3-2
cdr3_aa: CASSQRTVATEAFF
cdr3_nt: TGTGCCAGCAGCCAGCGGACAGTGGCGACTGAAGCTTTCTTT

clone_size: -
d_call: -
j_call: TRBJ1-6
v_call: TRBV18
cdr3_aa: CASSPSPGSNSPLHF
cdr3_nt: TGTGCCAGCTCACCAAGTCCCGGCAGCAATTCACCCCTCCACTTT

clone_size: -
d_call: -
j_call: TRBJ2-7
v_call: TRBV19
cdr3_aa: CASTPTGRRDEQYF
cdr3_nt: TGTGCCAGTACCCCAACGGGCAGGAGGGACGAGCAGTACTTC

clone_size: -
d_call: -
j_call: TRBJ2-5
v_call: TRBV21-1
cdr3_aa: CASSKVRRVQQETQYF
cdr3_nt: TGTGCCAGCAGCAAAGTTCGCCGGGTCCAACAAGAGACCCAGTACTTC

clone_size: -
d_call: TRBD1
j_call: TRBJ2-5
v_call: TRBV5-1
cdr3_aa: CASSLAPTGGGETQYF
cdr3_nt: TGCGCCAGCAGCTTGGCCCCAACAGGGGGTGGGGAGACCCAGTACTTC

clone_size: -
d_call: -
j_call: TRBJ1-5
v_call: TRBV3-1/TRBV3-2
cdr3_aa: CASSQGTREGNQPQHF
cdr3_nt: TGTGCCAGCAGCCAAGGTACACGGGAGGGCAATCAGCCCCAGCATTTT

clone_size: -
d_call: -
j_call: TRBJ1-1
v_call: TRBV12-3/TRBV12-4
cdr3_aa: CASSFSDTEAFF
cdr3_nt: TGTGCCAGCAGTTTTAGCGACACTGAAGCTTTCTTT

clone_size: -
d_call: -
j_call: TRBJ2-1
v_call: TRBV7-2
cdr3_aa: CASSFGGTNNEQFF
cdr3_nt: TGTGCCAGCAGCTTTGGGGGGACGAACAATGAGCAGTTCTTC

clone_size: once
d_call: -
j_call: TRBJ1-5
v_call: TRBV6-2/TRBV6-3
cdr3_aa: CASSYSLASQPQHF
cdr3_nt: TGTGCCAGCAGTTACTCTTTGGCAAGTCAGCCCCAGCATTTT

clone_size: once
d_call: -
j_call: TRBJ1-2
v_call: TRBV4-1
cdr3_aa: CASSQESYSSRGVRTNYGYTF
cdr3_nt: TGCGCCAGCAGCCAAGAGTCTTATAGTTCGCGTGGGGTCAGGACTAACTATGGCTACACCTTC